This TCR beta chain was captured by sequencing in a study of cytomegalovirus exposure and HLA in healthy donors (dated by TCRdb to about 2017). As for the study more broadly: In an earlier analysis of 587 of the donors, 250 to 350 Gb of sequence data and 120 million or so unique TCR beta sequences from 150 million to 200 million T cells were reported. An earlier analysis of approximately 580 of the donors used high-throughput TCR beta sequencing to judge whether each TCR beta V gene segment behaved as functional or pseudogenic. Rather than drawing on any new phenotypic data, the later analysis identified candidate immune exposures from TCR beta sequences and the way those sequences occurred across donors. Using immunosequencing, the study profiled T cell repertoires from about 650 subjects and related those repertoires to cytomegalovirus serostatus. A later genetic analysis took genome-wide SNP genotypes for about 55% of the roughly 700 donors and used that subset as a discovery cohort. Both class I and class II loci were covered by HLA typing, at four-digit resolution. Because of strong linkage in the cohort, roughly 5 DR-DQ haplotypes were treated as single units for association and clustering. Alongside the repertoire data, information on donor age, sex, ethnicity and CMV serostatus was compiled. A later analysis re-analyzed previously published TCR beta repertoires from 600 to 850 donors and added high-resolution HLA genotyping to study TCR occurrence patterns. All discovery cohort repertoires had been generated on a single sequencing platform. Approximately 310 gigabases of sequencing data and around 88 million unique TCR sequences made up an early release that covered nearly 650 HLA-typed donors. Of the approximately 400 genotyped donors, about 84% fell in the genetic ancestry cluster associated with self-reported Caucasian donors. Along with the roughly 700-subject first cohort, a separate validation cohort of over a hundred different subjects was used. Across 300 to 400 genotyped donors of the cohort, an average of roughly 250,000 unique TCR beta nucleotide sequences per donor were sequenced, and 15% to 20% of those sequences were non-productive. The study combined high-throughput TCR immunosequencing, statistical association of individual TCRs with disease status, and machine learning to predict cytomegalovirus infection status. The study was designed to test whether signatures of past pathogen exposure could be identified by cataloging public T cell receptors. The number of typed donors differed by locus: 629-630 for A, B, C, DRB1 and DQB1; 500 to 550 for DQA1; approximately 610 for DPA1; and some 430 for DPB1. The investigation overall reported the following: A total of some 180 TCR beta chains were listed by the study as associated with cytomegalovirus. In a later analysis, the rate of TCR association differed among HLA loci, with DRB1 alleles having the most associated TCRs and HLA-C alleles having the fewest. Cytomegalovirus status was reported to be diagnosed by the classifier with high specificity and sensitivity in both the original and validation cohorts. Broadly in line with IMGT annotations, most TCR beta V segments showed up in productive rearrangements about 87% or about 30% of the time in an earlier analysis of 450 to 750 of the donors. Some IMGT-functional V segments, including TRBV6-2 and TRBV6-3, could not be distinguished by the 87-base-pair reads and were therefore excluded. In a later genetic analysis, a missense DCLRE1C variant was associated with V-gene and J-gene trimming of TCR beta chains, and the association was replicated in an independent cohort. When HLA alleles, especially DR and DQ, strongly co-occurred, TCR associations were difficult to assign to individual alleles. In a later analysis, 16,951 TCR beta sequences were associated with specific HLA alleles at a false discovery rate of 0.05. Because some donors lacked HLA typing at each locus, the association tests relied only on the typed subset. Correlated functional status among segregating V segments might be attributable to linkage disequilibrium, but an unknown experimental factor could not be ruled out. In vitro tests confirmed that a few of the cytomegalovirus-associated TCR beta chains recognize cytomegalovirus antigens. It was suggested by the authors that the approach could potentially be generalized to other disease states and immunological phenotypes. Several of the top co-occurrence clusters appeared to be linked to parvovirus B19, influenza, CMV and Epstein-Barr virus, according to a later analysis. A cluster of highly shared sequence variants was judged likely to represent a technical artifact of the sequencing pipeline. A further reported finding was that TCR beta sequences accurately predicted the HLA-A and HLA-B alleles for most subjects in the first cohort. In this cohort, only TCR beta chains were sequenced, and detectable features were limited by the absence of alpha or paired-chain data. Presence/absence analyses assumed roughly uniform sequencing depth across donors, an assumption that may not hold. A later analysis found that most CMV-associated TCR beta chains appeared HLA-restricted, with HLA associations seemingly driven largely by CMV exposure. Compared with equally common non-associated chains, HLA-associated TCR beta chains in a later analysis were more clonally expanded and had lower generation probabilities. Around 16 rarely observed V segments, including chromosome 9 orphons, were excluded from the earlier analysis of several hundred of the donors because counts were too low. Immune exposure information for the cohort was limited to CMV serostatus. In a later genetic analysis, fewer N-insertions in productive TCRs were reported among donors in an Asian-associated ancestry cluster than the approximately 630-donor mean. Most TCR sequences were observed very rarely across donors, whereas some public TCRs were present in many individuals.

The library relied on the immunoSEQ multiplex PCR assay. For the multiplex PCR, a mixture combining 60 forward primers for TCR Vbeta segments and 13 reverse primers for TCR Jbeta segments was used. A multiplex PCR assay on genomic DNA amplified the CDR3 region of rearranged TCR beta genes. The Illumina HiSeq System was used to sequence the amplified TCR beta libraries as 87-base-pair reads. Processing in the source paper ran as follows. Across the 500 to 700 repertoires, a later analysis counted 75 million to 90 million unique TCR beta chains, around 11 million of which were shared by at least two donors. Raw reads were error-corrected and collapsed into unique sequences with a nearest-neighbor algorithm that merged closely related sequences to remove PCR and sequencing errors. V, D and J gene segments were assigned by aligning CDR3 sequences to IMGT reference sequences. For a sequence to be retained, a match of at least six nucleotides to both a V gene segment and a J gene segment was required. A rearrangement counted as productive if the CDR3 had no stop codons and remained in frame with V and J, and every other rearrangement counted as non-productive. Following IMGT convention, CDR3 was defined as the stretch from the second conserved V-encoded cysteine up to the conserved J-encoded phenylalanine. The earlier analysis of approximately 590 of the donors excluded any sequence lacking an unambiguous match to a single V gene segment. An earlier analysis of 500 to 600 of the donors classified V segments as functional when productive rearrangements were above 56.7% and as segregating when the standard deviation between donors was above 5%. A statistical classification framework was built for diagnosing cytomegalovirus status from the catalog of TCR beta chain sequences. In a later analysis, V and J genes were assigned by comparing TCR nucleotide sequences against IMGT/GENE-DB human TR gene sequences. A later analysis assigned CDR3 sequences and most-parsimonious VDJ recombination scenarios with the TCRdist pipeline. In a later analysis, every TCR beta chain was defined by the combination of its CDR3 amino acid sequence and its V-gene family, and reads without a unique V-gene family were dropped. In a later analysis, 450 to 600 highly shared, low-generation-probability nucleotide sequences were removed to address suspected cross-contamination and a sequencing artifact. For each public chain, a later analysis derived a clonal expansion index from normalized ranks of inferred template counts within each repertoire. In a later analysis, generation probabilities were computed using a VDJ recombination model fitted to out-of-frame rearrangements, and the results were checked against IGoR. A later analysis scored TCR-TCR, TCR-HLA and TCR-CMV co-occurrence with hypergeometric tests, applying a repertoire-size bias correction to TCR pairs. A later analysis estimated false discovery rates by permuting HLA or CMV assignments 20 times. In a later analysis, co-occurring TCRs were grouped using DBSCAN, with TCRdist sequence similarity added in when clustering inside HLA-allele-positive subsets. Repertoires with fewer than 30,000 or more than 120,000 public chains were left out of co-occurrence clustering, as were a few repertoires with anomalous nucleotide sharing. TCRdb limited this immuneACCESS table to in-frame rearrangements with V and J called. A share of clones is missing; checked studies link under half to unresolved V genes, and the rest is unexplained. The DNA gave D and trimming, while V, J and clone size come from that table. For this sample the table gives about 160,000 clones, of which nearly 80% were detected only once. The ten largest clones represent around 0.98% of the sample.

The germline V gene (reference sequence) provides CDR1 LNHDA and CDR2 SQIVND. The CDR3 spans 15 residues, from the cysteine through the phenylalanine. The entry retains the CDR3 DNA only, 45 bases that are in frame from base 1. Trimming takes 3 bases off V and 2 bases off J; junction bases not matched to a gene: 3. Remarks on this clone: Its recognized antigen is unknown. Within one base of it there is no much larger clone, and no base qualities were kept.

In total, more than 500 healthy bone marrow donors made up the cohort. At the time of sampling, all cohort members were nominally healthy, though unrecorded immune exposures were likely present. The donor tested CMV seropositive, placing the donor among the 289 seropositive members of the cohort. Each donor provided a peripheral blood sample, and peripheral blood mononuclear cells were used for TCR beta sequencing. The Qiagen DNeasy Blood Extraction Kit was used to extract genomic DNA from the blood cell samples. Sequencing input: PBMCs. Recombination joined TRBV19 with TRBJ2-7; TRBD2 matches 11 bases in the middle. The receptor was isolated from a woman aged 45-60 years in good health and CMV-seropositive. The CDR3 protein is CASSIRLAGTYEQYF. The DNA sequence is given as TGTGCCAGTAGTATCCGACTAGCGGGGACCTACGAGCAGTACTTC.